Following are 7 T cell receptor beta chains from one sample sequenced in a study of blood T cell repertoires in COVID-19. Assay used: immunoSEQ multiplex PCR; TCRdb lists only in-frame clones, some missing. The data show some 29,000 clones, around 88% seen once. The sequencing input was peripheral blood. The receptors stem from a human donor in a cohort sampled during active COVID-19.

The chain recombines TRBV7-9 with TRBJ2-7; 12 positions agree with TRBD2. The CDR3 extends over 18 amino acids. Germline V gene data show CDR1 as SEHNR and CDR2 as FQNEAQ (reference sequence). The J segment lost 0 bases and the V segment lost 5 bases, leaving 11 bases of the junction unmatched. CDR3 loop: CASSQAGLAGWSSYEQYF. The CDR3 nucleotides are TGTGCCAGCAGCCAAGCAGGACTAGCGGGGTGGAGCTCCTACGAGCAGTACTTC.

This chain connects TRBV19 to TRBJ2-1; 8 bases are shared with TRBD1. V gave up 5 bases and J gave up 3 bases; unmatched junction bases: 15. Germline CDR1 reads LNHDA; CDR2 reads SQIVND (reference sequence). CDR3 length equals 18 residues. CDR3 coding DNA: TGTGCCAGTAGTGTCAGCCCGACAGGGGCAAATATCTACAATGAGCAGTTCTTC. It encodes CASSVSPTGANIYNEQFF.

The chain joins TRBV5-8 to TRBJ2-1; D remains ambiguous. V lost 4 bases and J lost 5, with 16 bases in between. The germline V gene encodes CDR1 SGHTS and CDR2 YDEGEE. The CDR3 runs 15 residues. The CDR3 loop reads CASSLLVGTHNEQFF. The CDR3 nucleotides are TGTGCCAGCAGCCTCCTCGTTGGCACCCACAATGAGCAGTTCTTC.

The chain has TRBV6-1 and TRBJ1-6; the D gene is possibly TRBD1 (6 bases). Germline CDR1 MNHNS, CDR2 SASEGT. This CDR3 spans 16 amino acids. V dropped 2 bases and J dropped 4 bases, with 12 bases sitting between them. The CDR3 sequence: CASSESWTVYNSPLHF. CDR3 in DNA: TGTGCCAGCAGTGAAAGCTGGACAGTATATAATTCACCCCTCCACTTT.

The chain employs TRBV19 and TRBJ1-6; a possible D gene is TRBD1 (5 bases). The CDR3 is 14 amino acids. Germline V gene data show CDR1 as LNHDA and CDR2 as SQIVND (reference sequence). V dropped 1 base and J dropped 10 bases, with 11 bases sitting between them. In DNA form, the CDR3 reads TGTGCCAGTAGTATAGCGGGGGAACCCTCACCCCTCCACTTT. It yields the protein CASSIAGEPSPLHF.

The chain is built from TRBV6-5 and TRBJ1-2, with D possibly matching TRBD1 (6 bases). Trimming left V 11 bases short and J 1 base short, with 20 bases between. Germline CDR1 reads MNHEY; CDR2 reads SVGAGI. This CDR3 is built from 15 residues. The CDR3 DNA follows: TGTGCCGCGAGGGCGGGGGGCGCCTTTAACTATGGCTACACCTTC. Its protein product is CAARAGGAFNYGYTF.

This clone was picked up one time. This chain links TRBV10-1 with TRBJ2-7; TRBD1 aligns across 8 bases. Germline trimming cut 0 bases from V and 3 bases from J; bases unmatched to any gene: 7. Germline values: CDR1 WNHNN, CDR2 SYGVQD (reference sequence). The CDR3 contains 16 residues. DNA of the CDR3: TGCGCCAGCAGTGAGTCGGCGCGGACAGGGAACTACGAGCAGTACTTC. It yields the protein CASSESARTGNYEQYF.